This T cell receptor beta chain originates from a study of blood T cell repertoires in COVID-19. As for the study in general: Researchers got acute and convalescent COVID-19 samples from the United States, Italy and Spain. Nucleic acid was either cDNA or gDNA, and it came from T cells, B-cell-depleted T cells, or PBMCs.

Trimming shortened V by 3 bases and J by 5 bases, and 13 bases separated the two germline ends. CDR3 length: 14 residues. Germline-derived CDR1 and CDR2 are LNHNV and YYDKDF (reference sequence). Original handling: Estimation of nucleated cell counts relied on the amplification of reference gene primers. This table comes from immunoSEQ multiplex PCR, and its TCRdb copy is limited to in-frame clones, with some not included. Clone size and the V and J calls come from that table; the DNA yielded D and trimming. The sample has roughly 250,000 clones, more than 80% seen once. The sample consisted of peripheral blood. The receptor's source is a woman aged 40 to 50 with acute or convalescent COVID-19. The V call is TRBV15, the J call TRBJ1-1; D is perhaps TRBD1 (5 bases). The CDR3 reads CATSRGLSGTEAFF. The CDR3, as DNA: TGTGCCACCAGCAGGGGACTCTCCGGGACTGAAGCTTTCTTT.